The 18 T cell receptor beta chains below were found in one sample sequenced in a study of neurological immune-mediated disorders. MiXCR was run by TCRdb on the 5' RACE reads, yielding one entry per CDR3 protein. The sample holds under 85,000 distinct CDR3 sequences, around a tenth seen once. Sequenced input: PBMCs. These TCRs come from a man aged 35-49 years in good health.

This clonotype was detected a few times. The CDR3 region is CASSTSGSGNTIYF. The CDR3 DNA is TGTGCCAGCAGCACGTCAGGCTCTGGAAACACCATATATTTT. The rearrangement joins TRBV12-3 or TRBV12-4 to TRBJ1-3; unclear D gene. The CDR3 sequence is 14 residues long. The germline V and J ends were trimmed by 6 bases and 0 bases, with 9 bases remaining between them.

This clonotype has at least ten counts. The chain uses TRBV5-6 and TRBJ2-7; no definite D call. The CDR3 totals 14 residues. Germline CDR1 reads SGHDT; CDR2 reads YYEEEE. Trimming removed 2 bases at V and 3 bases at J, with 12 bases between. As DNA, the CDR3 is TGTGCCAGCAGCTTAACCGGCCGTTACTACGAGCAGTACTTC. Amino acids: CASSLTGRYYEQYF.

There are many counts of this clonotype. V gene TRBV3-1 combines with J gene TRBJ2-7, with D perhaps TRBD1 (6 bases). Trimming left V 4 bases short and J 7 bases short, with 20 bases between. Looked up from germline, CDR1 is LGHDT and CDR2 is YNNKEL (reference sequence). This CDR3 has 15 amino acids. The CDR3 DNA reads TGTGCCAGCAGCCCCGGGACCACAGGGATAGAAGAGCAGTACTTC. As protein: CASSPGTTGIEEQYF.

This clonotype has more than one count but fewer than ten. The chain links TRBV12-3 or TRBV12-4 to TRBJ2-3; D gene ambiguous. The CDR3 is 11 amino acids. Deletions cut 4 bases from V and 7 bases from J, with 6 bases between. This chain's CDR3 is CASSSTYTQYF. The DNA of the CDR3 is TGTGCCAGCAGTTCAACTTATACGCAGTATTTT.

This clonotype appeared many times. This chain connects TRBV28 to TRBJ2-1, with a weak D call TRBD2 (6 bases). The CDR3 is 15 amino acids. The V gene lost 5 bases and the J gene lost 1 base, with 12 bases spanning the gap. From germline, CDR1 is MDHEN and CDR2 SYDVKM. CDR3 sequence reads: CASSRIADSYNEQFF. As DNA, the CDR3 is TGTGCCAGCAGTAGGATAGCGGATTCCTACAATGAGCAGTTCTTC.

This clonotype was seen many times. The CDR3, as DNA: TGTGCCACCAGTGACCCGACTAGCGGCACAGATACGCAGTATTTT. This translates into CATSDPTSGTDTQYF. The rearrangement joins TRBV24-1 to TRBJ2-3; the match to TRBD2 covers 8 bases. V shed 4 bases, J shed 1 base, and the junction held 3 bases outside the gene matches. The CDR3 has 15 amino acids. Germline CDR1 is KGHDR and CDR2 is SFDVKD.

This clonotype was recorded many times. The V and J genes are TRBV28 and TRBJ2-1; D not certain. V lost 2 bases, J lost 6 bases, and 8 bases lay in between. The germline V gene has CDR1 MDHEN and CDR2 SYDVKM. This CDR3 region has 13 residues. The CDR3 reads CASSLGVSNEQFF. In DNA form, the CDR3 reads TGTGCCAGCAGTTTAGGCGTTAGCAATGAGCAGTTCTTC.

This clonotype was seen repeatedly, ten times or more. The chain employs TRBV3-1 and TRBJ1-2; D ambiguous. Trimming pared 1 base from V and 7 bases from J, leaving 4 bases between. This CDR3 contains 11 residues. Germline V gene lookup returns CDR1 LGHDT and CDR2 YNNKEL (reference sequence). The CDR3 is CASSQVGGYTF. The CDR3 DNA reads TGTGCCAGCAGCCAAGTGGGTGGCTACACCTTC.

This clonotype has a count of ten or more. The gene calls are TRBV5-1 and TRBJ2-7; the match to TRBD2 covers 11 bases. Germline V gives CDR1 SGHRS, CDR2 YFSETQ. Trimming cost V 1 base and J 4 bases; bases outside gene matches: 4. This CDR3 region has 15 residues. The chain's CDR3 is CASSLMASGGYEQYF. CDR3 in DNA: TGCGCCAGCAGCTTGATGGCTAGCGGGGGGTACGAGCAGTACTTC.

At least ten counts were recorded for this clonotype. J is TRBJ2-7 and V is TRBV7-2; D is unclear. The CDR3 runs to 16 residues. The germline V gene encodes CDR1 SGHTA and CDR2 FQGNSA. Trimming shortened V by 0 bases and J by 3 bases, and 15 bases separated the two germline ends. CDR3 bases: TGTGCCAGCAGCTTAGCAATCGGTCCGCACGTCTACGAGCAGTACTTC. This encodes CASSLAIGPHVYEQYF.

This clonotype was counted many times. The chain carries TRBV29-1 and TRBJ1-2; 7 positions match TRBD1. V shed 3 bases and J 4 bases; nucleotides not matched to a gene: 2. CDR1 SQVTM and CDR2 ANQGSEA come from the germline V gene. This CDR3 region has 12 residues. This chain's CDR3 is CSVDQGGYGYTF. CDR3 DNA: TGCAGCGTTGACCAGGGGGGCTATGGCTACACCTTC.

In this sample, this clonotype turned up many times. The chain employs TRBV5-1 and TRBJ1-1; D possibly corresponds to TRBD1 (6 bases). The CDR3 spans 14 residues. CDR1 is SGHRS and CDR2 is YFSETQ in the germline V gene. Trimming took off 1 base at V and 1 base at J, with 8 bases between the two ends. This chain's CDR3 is CASSLTGQNTEAFF. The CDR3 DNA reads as TGCGCCAGCAGCTTGACAGGGCAGAACACTGAAGCTTTCTTT.

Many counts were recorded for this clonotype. The CDR3 coding sequence is TGTGCCAGCAGACTGGGACGGTGGTACACTGAAGCTTTCTTT. Encoded protein: CASRLGRWYTEAFF. This chain joins TRBV5-6 and TRBJ1-1; the D gene is possibly TRBD1 (5 bases). The CDR3 has 14 amino acids. V was shortened by 5 bases and J by 3 bases, with 14 bases between the two germline ends. Germline V gene sequence: CDR1 SGHDT, CDR2 YYEEEE. Full variable domain (missing parts from reference TRBV5-6 and TRBJ1-1): DAGVTQSPTHLIKTRGQQVTLRCSPKSGHDTVSWYQQALGQGPQFIFQYYEEEERQRGNFPDRFSGHQFPNYSSELNVNALLLGDSALYLCASRLGRWYTEAFFGQGTRLTVV.

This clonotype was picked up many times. The chain's CDR3 is CASSLDSGTGVGEQYF. Written as DNA, the CDR3 is TGCGCCAGCAGCTTGGATTCAGGAACCGGGGTCGGCGAGCAGTACTTC. This chain joins TRBV5-1 and TRBJ2-7; possible D gene TRBD2, 5 bases. The germline gives CDR1 SGHRS, CDR2 YFSETQ. Trimming took off 0 bases at V and 6 bases at J, with 19 bases between the two ends. The CDR3 length is 16 residues.

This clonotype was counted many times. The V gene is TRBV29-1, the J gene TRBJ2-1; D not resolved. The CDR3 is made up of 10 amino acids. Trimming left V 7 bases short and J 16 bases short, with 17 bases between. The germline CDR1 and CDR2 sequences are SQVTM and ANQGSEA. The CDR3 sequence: CSAAGSRQFF. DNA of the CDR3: TGCAGCGCGGCCGGGTCCCGACAATTCTTC.

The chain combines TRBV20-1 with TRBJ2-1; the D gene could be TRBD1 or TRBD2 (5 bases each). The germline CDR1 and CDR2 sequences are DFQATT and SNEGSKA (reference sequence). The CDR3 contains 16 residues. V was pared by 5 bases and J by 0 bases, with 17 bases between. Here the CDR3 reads CSAPGGSLLSYNEQFF. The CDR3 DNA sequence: TGCAGTGCTCCTGGGGGTAGCCTACTCTCCTACAATGAGCAGTTCTTC.

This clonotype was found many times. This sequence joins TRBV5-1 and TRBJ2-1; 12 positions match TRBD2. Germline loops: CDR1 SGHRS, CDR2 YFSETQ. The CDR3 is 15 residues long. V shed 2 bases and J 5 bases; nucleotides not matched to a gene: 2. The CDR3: CASSLLAGGHNEQFF. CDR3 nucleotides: TGCGCCAGCAGCTTACTAGCGGGAGGCCACAATGAGCAGTTCTTC. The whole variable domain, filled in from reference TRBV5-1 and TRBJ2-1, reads KAGVTQTPRYLIKTRGQQVTLSCSPISGHRSVSWYQQTPGQGLQFLFEYFSETQRNKGNFPGRFSGRQFSNSRSEMNVSTLELGDSALYLCASSLLAGGHNEQFFGPGTRLTVL.

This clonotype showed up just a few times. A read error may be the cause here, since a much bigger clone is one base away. This CDR3 reads CVSSLTGTSGRSSYNEQFF. CDR3 in DNA: TGTGTCAGCAGCTTGACCGGGACTAGCGGAAGGAGCTCCTACAATGAGCAGTTCTTC. The chain employs TRBV7-3 and TRBJ2-1; TRBD2 agrees at 11 bases. Germline values: CDR1 SGHTA, CDR2 FQGTGA. This CDR3 spans 19 amino acids.